These T cell receptor beta chains were read from a single sample in a study of T-cell reconstitution after alpha-beta-depleted transplantation in children. TCRdb passed the PCR reads through MiXCR, listing each CDR3 protein once. The repertoire holds about 200,000 distinct CDR3 sequences, with 6.6% as singletons. The sequences come from PBMCs, collected before TCRalphabeta/CD19-depleted stem cell transplant. These receptors all stem from a boy aged 2-9 years with acute lymphoblastic leukemia, due to receive a stem cell transplant. Both conserved end residues are part of each CDR3. D genes are given only for firm matches. Clone size is given for some rows only: seen once, a few or many times, or a class if the clone is expanded.

J | size | D | V | CDR3 | DNA
TRBJ2-2 | NA | NA | TRBV30 | CAWRSSKSNTGELFF | TGTGCCTGGAGGAGCAGTAAATCGAACACCGGGGAGCTGTTTTTT
TRBJ1-1 | many | NA | TRBV5-5 | CASRQQQYEAFF | TGTGCCAGCAGGCAACAGCAGTATGAAGCTTTCTTT
TRBJ2-1 | many | NA | TRBV12-3/TRBV12-4 | CASSLRSSYNEQFF | TGTGCCAGCAGTTTACGAAGCTCCTACAATGAGCAGTTCTTC
TRBJ1-1 | NA | NA | TRBV11-3 | CASSLKLNTEAFF | TGTGCCAGCAGCTTAAAATTGAACACTGAAGCTTTCTTT
TRBJ2-3 | many | TRBD1 | TRBV28 | CASSLWTGVSSDTQYF | TGTGCCAGCAGTTTATGGACAGGGGTTTCGTCAGATACGCAGTATTTT
TRBJ1-2 | NA | NA | TRBV5-1 | CASSLEKGGYGYTF | TGCGCCAGCAGCTTGGAGAAGGGCGGCTATGGCTACACCTTC
TRBJ2-1 | few | NA | TRBV7-2 | CASSPRDGSYNEQFF | TGTGCCAGCAGCCCCCGGGACGGCTCCTACAATGAGCAGTTCTTC
TRBJ2-1 | few | NA | TRBV27 | CASSLIGPYNEQFF | TGTGCCAGCAGTTTAATCGGCCCCTACAATGAGCAGTTCTTC
TRBJ1-2 | NA | TRBD1 | TRBV7-9 | CAGQQGSGYTF | TGTGCCGGTCAACAGGGGAGCGGCTACACCTTC
TRBJ2-7 | many | NA | TRBV6-1 | CASAQIGTSNEQYF | TGTGCCAGCGCCCAAATCGGGACCTCAAACGAGCAGTACTTC
TRBJ1-1 | many | TRBD1 | TRBV28 | CASYSGGVRAEAFF | TGTGCCAGCTACTCAGGGGGCGTGAGGGCTGAAGCTTTCTTT
TRBJ2-3 | many | TRBD2 | TRBV29-1 | CSVERRGAVIADTQYF | TGCAGCGTTGAGCGGCGGGGGGCAGTAATCGCAGATACGCAGTATTTT
TRBJ2-3 | many | NA | TRBV12-3/TRBV12-4 | CASSHFTLSTDTQYF | TGTGCCAGCAGTCACTTCACCTTAAGCACAGATACGCAGTATTTT
TRBJ2-5 | many | NA | TRBV6-5 | CASSYLGVGETQYF | TGTGCCAGCAGTTACCTAGGGGTAGGAGAGACCCAGTACTTC
TRBJ1-2 | many | NA | TRBV27 | CASRRTSTGYGYTF | TGTGCCAGCAGACGAACCAGTACGGGCTATGGCTACACCTTC
TRBJ2-7 | once | NA | TRBV3-1 | CASSQAESYEHYF | TGTGCCAGCAGCCAAGCTGAGTCCTACGAGCACTACTTC
TRBJ2-2 | few | NA | TRBV7-3 | CASSSGTVANTGDLFF | TGTGCCAGCAGCTCCGGGACCGTCGCGAACACCGGGGACCTGTTTTTT
TRBJ1-3 | many | NA | TRBV25-1 | CASSGHPGNTIYF | TGTGCCAGCAGTGGACATCCTGGAAACACCATATATTTT
TRBJ2-6 | many | NA | TRBV20-1 | CSAPQGVLSGANVLTF | TGCAGTGCTCCACAGGGTGTTCTCTCTGGGGCCAACGTCCTGACTTTC
TRBJ2-7 | many | TRBD1 | TRBV25-1 | CASSDGQGLYEQYF | TGTGCCAGCAGTGATGGACAGGGTCTTTACGAGCAGTACTTC
TRBJ1-2 | many | NA | TRBV29-1 | CSVEGRANYGYTF | TGCAGCGTTGAAGGGAGAGCTAACTATGGCTACACCTTC
TRBJ1-1 | few | NA | TRBV7-2 | CASSLVVRGMNTEAFF | TGTGCCAGCAGCTTAGTTGTAAGGGGGATGAACACTGAAGCTTTCTTT
TRBJ2-1 | few | NA | TRBV10-3 | CAIIERLGYNEQFF | TGTGCCATCATCGAACGATTGGGGTACAATGAGCAGTTCTTC
TRBJ2-3 | many | NA | TRBV12-3/TRBV12-4 | CASSFGPQGNTQYF | TGTGCCAGCAGTTTCGGACCCCAAGGGAATACGCAGTATTTT
TRBJ2-1 | few | TRBD2 | TRBV28 | CASSFGSGGHDEQFF | TGTGCCAGCAGTTTTGGTTCGGGGGGGCACGATGAGCAGTTCTTC
TRBJ1-5 | few | NA | TRBV7-2 | CASSLEVGNQPQHF | TGTGCCAGCAGCTTAGAAGTCGGCAATCAGCCCCAGCATTTT
TRBJ1-3 | many | TRBD1 | TRBV7-3 | CASSIGQGSGNTIYF | TGTGCCAGCAGCATCGGACAGGGCTCTGGAAACACCATATATTTT
TRBJ2-3 | NA | TRBD1 | TRBV27 | CASSSLGTGIVFSTDTQYF | TGTGCCAGCAGTTCCCTGGGGACAGGGATAGTCTTTAGCACAGATACGCAGTATTTT
TRBJ2-7 | few | TRBD1 | TRBV10-3 | CAISDLRDRAYEQYF | TGTGCCATCAGTGACCTCCGGGACAGGGCCTACGAGCAGTACTTC